The rows below give T cell receptor beta chains drawn from one sample of a study of blood T cell repertoires in COVID-19. Sequencing used immunoSEQ multiplex PCR; TCRdb keeps in-frame clones, though not all of them. The table records fewer than 150,000 clones, 75% to 90% of them present only once. Sample: peripheral blood. The receptor source for this set is a woman of 80 years or more with acute or convalescent COVID-19. CDR3s leave out the opening cysteine and the closing phenylalanine or tryptophan. Fields, in order: V gene, J gene, CDR3 protein.

TRBV10-1	TRBJ2-5	ASRHGQGETQY
TRBV29-1	TRBJ2-7	SVGYRGGNEQY
TRBV5-8	TRBJ1-2	ASSRTSTGNYGYT
TRBV12-3/TRBV12-4	TRBJ2-7	ASSPGQSYEQY
TRBV2	TRBJ1-2	ASSRSQGQVRDGYT
TRBV5-5	TRBJ1-2	ASSLFDREVRGYGYT
TRBV10-1	TRBJ2-3	ASSESIAETTDTQY
TRBV10-3	TRBJ1-3	AIKEGFGLHSGNTIY
TRBV7-2	TRBJ1-1	ASSSSGATEAF
TRBV7-2	TRBJ2-5	ASSSRDPWETQY
TRBV30	TRBJ1-3	AWSVRTPPGAIY
TRBV10-3	TRBJ1-1	AISLRGDTEAF
TRBV7-3	TRBJ1-2	ASSPTGTERGGYT
TRBV6-2/TRBV6-3	TRBJ1-2	ASSESDRPLGGYT
TRBV10-1	TRBJ1-6	ASREDSNSPLH
TRBV7-2	TRBJ2-3	ASSLPDTQY
TRBV6-5	TRBJ2-7	ASNGQGITYEQY
TRBV6-2/TRBV6-3	TRBJ2-1	ASSYKRGQGWFYNEQF
TRBV19	TRBJ2-1	ASSIGRLAGHPSYNEQF
TRBV6-5	TRBJ1-1	ASSRGQRGNTEAF
TRBV5-1	TRBJ2-7	ASSLDGTAREQY
TRBV18	TRBJ1-1	ASSPIGDNTEAF
TRBV3-1/TRBV3-2	TRBJ1-1	ASTYIPRLNTEAF
TRBV5-1	TRBJ1-6	ASSLGGGSSPLH
TRBV6-5	TRBJ1-2	ASRRTGGEGYT
TRBV4-2	TRBJ2-5	ASSAGTLQETQY
TRBV20-1	TRBJ2-5	SSGKETQY
TRBV5-1	TRBJ2-1	ASSLNPDGQVVNEQF
TRBV4-1	TRBJ1-2	ASSQAGGTPNYGYT
TRBV5-1	TRBJ2-3	ASSGQPGADTQY
TRBV19	TRBJ1-4	ASKGGGEKLF
TRBV6-2/TRBV6-3	TRBJ1-1	ASSKRRNTEAF
TRBV5-1	TRBJ1-1	ASSLGQGGYTEAF
TRBV18	TRBJ2-7	ASSRGGGNRYEQY
TRBV9	TRBJ1-1	ASSKTGVPNTEAF
TRBV7-2	TRBJ2-7	ASSLAGRAGYEQY
TRBV30	TRBJ1-5	AWSVQGNQPQH
TRBV6-5	TRBJ2-5	ASRRDSAQETQY
TRBV19	TRBJ2-2	ASRRTGGLSTGELF
TRBV5-4	TRBJ2-3	ASRATSGGGTDTQY